This TCR beta chain derives from a study of a mutant IDH1 vaccine in newly diagnosed glioma. Study context: Averaging approximately 40 years of age, treated patients were approximately 62% male and around 38% female.

This clone is a singleton in its sample. Its antigen is not identified. CDR1 and CDR2 from the germline V gene are SGDLS and YYNGEE. V shed 0 bases, J shed 10 bases, and the junction held 17 bases outside the gene matches. The CDR3 contains 17 residues. Sample time point: week 11, during vaccination. In every dose of vaccine, 300 ug of mutant IDH1 20-mer peptide was given alongside topical imiquimod. Each of the donors came in with new WHO grade 3 or 4 astrocytomas that were IDH1-mutant and ATRX-lost. The assay was immunoSEQ multiplex PCR, and TCRdb's table has in-frame clones only and misses some. The sample contains tens of thousands of clones, around 77% of which appear only once.

This clonotype was sampled from a woman in her late teens or twenties with glioma. The source was PBMCs, collected from a glioma patient whose treatment included an IDH1 peptide vaccine. The chain employs TRBV9 and TRBJ1-1; 8 bases map to TRBD1. This CDR3 is CASSVDPQGASSGTAFF. CDR3 sequence (DNA): TGTGCCAGCAGCGTAGATCCCCAGGGGGCGAGTTCGGGTACAGCTTTCTTT.